Presented here are 7 T cell receptor beta chains from one specimen sequenced in a study of cytomegalovirus exposure and HLA in healthy donors. The study ran its PCR with 60 Vbeta and 13 Jbeta primers. Profiling relied on immunoSEQ multiplex PCR, and the TCRdb table lists in-frame clones only, not all of them. The sample records 90,000 to 110,000 clones, approximately 80% being singletons. The sample comprised PBMCs. The receptors were gathered from a male donor in good health and CMV-seronegative.

This clone was recorded only once. CDR3 loop: CAISESPGLWEKLFF. CDR3 sequence (DNA): TGTGCCATCAGTGAGTCACCCGGGTTGTGGGAAAAACTGTTTTTT. The chain couples TRBV10-3 to TRBJ1-4, with D hard to call. The V end was cut by 0 bases, the J end by 8 bases, with 13 bases between. Germline lookup yields CDR1 ENHRY and CDR2 SYGVKD. The CDR3 is 15 amino acids.

The CDR3: CASSLGTGGANQPQHF. The CDR3 region has the DNA TGTGCCAGCAGTTTAGGGACAGGGGGCGCAAATCAGCCCCAGCATTTT. The genes are TRBV27 and TRBJ1-5, with 12 bases aligning to TRBD1. Germline CDR1 and CDR2: MNHEY and SMNVEV (reference sequence). V was pared by 2 bases and J by 4 bases, with 3 bases of the junction left unmatched. The CDR3 has 16 amino acids.

A single count supports this clone. V and J are TRBV19 and TRBJ2-5, with 11 bases that match TRBD2. V shed 4 bases and J 0 bases; nucleotides not matched to a gene: 4. CDR1 is LNHDA and CDR2 is SQIVND in the germline V gene (reference sequence). The CDR3 spans 16 residues. CDR3 region: CASSTRLAGNQETQYF. The DNA for the CDR3 is TGTGCCAGTAGTACTCGACTAGCGGGAAACCAAGAGACCCAGTACTTC. The full variable domain, with the rest looked up from reference TRBV19 and TRBJ2-5, is DGGITQSPKYLFRKEGQNVTLSCEQNLNHDAMYWYRQDPGQGLRLIYYSQIVNDFQKGDIAEGYSVSREKKESFPLTVTSAQKNPTAFYLCASSTRLAGNQETQYFGPGTRLLVL.

This clone was detected once. The chain combines TRBV15 with TRBJ1-2; 8 nucleotides match TRBD1. Germline loops: CDR1 LNHNV, CDR2 YYDKDF (reference sequence). Unmatched junction bases numbered 5, after V lost 4 bases and J lost 4 bases. The CDR3 loop spans 14 amino acids. This chain's CDR3 is CATSTRTGSYGYTF. The CDR3 DNA sequence: TGTGCCACCAGCACACGGACAGGGAGCTATGGCTACACCTTC.

This rearrangement joins TRBV19 to TRBJ1-1, with D maybe TRBD1 (5 bases). This CDR3 region has 16 residues. Trimming cost V 4 bases and J 2 bases, with 17 bases left between them. CDR1 is LNHDA and CDR2 is SQIVND in the germline V gene (reference sequence). CDR3 amino acids: CASSRTGVRVNTEAFF. The CDR3, as DNA: TGTGCCAGTAGTAGAACAGGAGTCAGGGTTAACACTGAAGCTTTCTTT. Drawing the rest from reference TRBV19 and TRBJ1-1, the complete variable domain is DGGITQSPKYLFRKEGQNVTLSCEQNLNHDAMYWYRQDPGQGLRLIYYSQIVNDFQKGDIAEGYSVSREKKESFPLTVTSAQKNPTAFYLCASSRTGVRVNTEAFFGQGTRLTVV.

V and J are TRBV6-6 and TRBJ2-3; the match to TRBD2 covers 10 bases. The germline CDR1 and CDR2 sequences are MNHNY and SVGAGI (reference sequence). J lost 4 bases, V lost 4 bases, and 5 bases had no gene match. CDR3 size: 15 residues. The CDR3 sequence is CASSSGLAAADTQYF. DNA of the CDR3: TGTGCCAGCAGTTCCGGACTAGCGGCAGCAGATACGCAGTATTTT.

The gene calls are TRBV7-3 and TRBJ2-3; 14 nucleotides align to TRBD2. V shed 6 bases, J shed 8 bases, and the junction held 4 bases outside the gene matches. CDR3 size: 14 residues. The germline CDR1 and CDR2 sequences are SGHTA and FQGTGA. CDR3 coding DNA: TGTGCCAGCAGTTCTGGACTAGCGGGAGGTACGCAGTATTTT. Its translation is CASSSGLAGGTQYF.